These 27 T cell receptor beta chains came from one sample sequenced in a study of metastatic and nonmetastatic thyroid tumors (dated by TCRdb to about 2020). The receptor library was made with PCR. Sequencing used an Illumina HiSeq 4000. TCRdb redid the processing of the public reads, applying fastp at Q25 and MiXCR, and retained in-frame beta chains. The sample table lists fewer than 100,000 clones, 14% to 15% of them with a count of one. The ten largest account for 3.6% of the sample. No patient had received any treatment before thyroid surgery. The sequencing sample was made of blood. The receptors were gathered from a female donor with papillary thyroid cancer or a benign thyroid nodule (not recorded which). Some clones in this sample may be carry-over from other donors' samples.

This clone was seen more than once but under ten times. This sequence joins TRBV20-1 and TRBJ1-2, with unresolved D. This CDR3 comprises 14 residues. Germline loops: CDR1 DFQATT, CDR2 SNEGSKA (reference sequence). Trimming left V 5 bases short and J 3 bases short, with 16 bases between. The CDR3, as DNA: TGCAGTGCTGGGAGAGGAGCCAGGTACTATGGCTACACCTTC. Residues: CSAGRGARYYGYTF.

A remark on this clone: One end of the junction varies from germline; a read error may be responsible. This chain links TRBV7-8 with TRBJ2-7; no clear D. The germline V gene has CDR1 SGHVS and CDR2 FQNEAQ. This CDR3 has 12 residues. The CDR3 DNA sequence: TGTGCCAGCAGCTTAGTGGGTTACGGGCAGTACTTC. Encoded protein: CASSLVGYGQYF. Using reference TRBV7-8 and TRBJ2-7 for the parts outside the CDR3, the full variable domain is GAGVSQSPRYKVAKRGQDVALRCDPISGHVSLFWYQQALGQGPEFLTYFQNEAQLDKSGLPSDRFFAERPEGSVSTLKIQRTQQEDSAVYLCASSLVGYGQYFGPGTRLTVT.

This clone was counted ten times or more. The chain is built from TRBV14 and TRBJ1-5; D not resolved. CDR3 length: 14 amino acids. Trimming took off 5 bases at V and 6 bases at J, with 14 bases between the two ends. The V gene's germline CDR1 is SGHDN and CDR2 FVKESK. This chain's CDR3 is CASSRAGSRQPQHF. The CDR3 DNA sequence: TGTGCCAGCAGCAGGGCCGGTTCGCGTCAGCCCCAGCATTTT.

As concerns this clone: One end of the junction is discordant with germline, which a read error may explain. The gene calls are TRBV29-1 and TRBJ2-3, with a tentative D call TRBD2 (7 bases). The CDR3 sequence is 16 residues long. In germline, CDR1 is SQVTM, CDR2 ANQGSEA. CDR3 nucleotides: TGCAGCTTTGAAGATCTGGCGGGGGCTAGCACAGATACGCAGTATTTT. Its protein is CSFEDLAGASTDTQYF.

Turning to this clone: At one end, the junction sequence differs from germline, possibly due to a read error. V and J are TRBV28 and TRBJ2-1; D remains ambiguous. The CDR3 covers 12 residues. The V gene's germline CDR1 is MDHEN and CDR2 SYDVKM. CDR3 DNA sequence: TGTGCCAGCAGACTCTCCTACAATGAGCAGTTATTC. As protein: CASRLSYNEQLF.

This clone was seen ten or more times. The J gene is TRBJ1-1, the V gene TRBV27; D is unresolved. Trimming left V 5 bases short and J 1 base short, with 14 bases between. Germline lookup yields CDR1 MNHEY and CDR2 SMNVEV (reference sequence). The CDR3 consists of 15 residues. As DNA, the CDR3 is TGTGCCAGCAGTGACACCACCTACAAGAACACTGAAGCTTTCTTT. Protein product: CASSDTTYKNTEAFF.

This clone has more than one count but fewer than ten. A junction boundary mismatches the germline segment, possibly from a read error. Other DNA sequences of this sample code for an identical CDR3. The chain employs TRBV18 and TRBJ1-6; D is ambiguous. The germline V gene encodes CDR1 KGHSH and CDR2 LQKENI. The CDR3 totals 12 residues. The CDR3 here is CASSPANSPLHF. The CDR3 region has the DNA TGCGCCAGCTCACCAGCAAACTCACCCCTCCACTTT.

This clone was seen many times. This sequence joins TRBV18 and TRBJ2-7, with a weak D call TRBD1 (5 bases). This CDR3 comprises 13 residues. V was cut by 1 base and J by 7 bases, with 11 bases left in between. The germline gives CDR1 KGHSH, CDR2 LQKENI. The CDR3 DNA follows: TGTGCCAGCTCACCACGACAGATTGGGGAGCAGTACTTC. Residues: CASSPRQIGEQYF.

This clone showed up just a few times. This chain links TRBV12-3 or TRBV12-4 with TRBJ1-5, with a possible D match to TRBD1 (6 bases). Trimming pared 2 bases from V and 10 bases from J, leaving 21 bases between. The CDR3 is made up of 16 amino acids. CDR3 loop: CASSLNQGHSNPPQHF. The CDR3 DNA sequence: TGTGCCAGCAGTTTAAACCAGGGGCATAGCAATCCTCCCCAGCATTTT.

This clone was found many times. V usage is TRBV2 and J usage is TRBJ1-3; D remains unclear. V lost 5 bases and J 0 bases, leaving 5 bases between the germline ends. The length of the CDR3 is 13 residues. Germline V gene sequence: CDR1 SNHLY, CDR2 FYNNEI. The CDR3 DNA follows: TGTGCCAGCAGTTGGAACTCTGGAAACACCATATATTTT. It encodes CASSWNSGNTIYF. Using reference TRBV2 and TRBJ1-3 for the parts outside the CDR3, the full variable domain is EPEVTQTPSHQVTQMGQEVILRCVPISNHLYFYWYRQILGQKVEFLVSFYNNEISEKSEIFDDQFSVERPDGSNFTLKIRSTKLEDSAMYFCASSWNSGNTIYFGEGSWLTVV.

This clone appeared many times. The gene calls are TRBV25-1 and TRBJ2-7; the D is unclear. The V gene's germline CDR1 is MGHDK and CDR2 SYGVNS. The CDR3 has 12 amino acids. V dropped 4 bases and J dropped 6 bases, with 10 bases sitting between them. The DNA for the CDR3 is TGTGCCAGCAGTGCGATTACACCCGAGCAGTACTTC. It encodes CASSAITPEQYF.

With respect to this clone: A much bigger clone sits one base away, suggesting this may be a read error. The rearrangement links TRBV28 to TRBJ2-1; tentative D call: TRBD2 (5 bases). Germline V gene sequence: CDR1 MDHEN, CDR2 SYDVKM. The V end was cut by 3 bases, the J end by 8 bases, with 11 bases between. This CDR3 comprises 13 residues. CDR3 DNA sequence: TGTGCCAGCAGTTTGTACGGGAACGATGAGCAGTTCTTC. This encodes CASSLYGNDEQFF.

CDR3 sequence reads: CASSHPGGILYGGYTF. The CDR3 nucleotides read TGTGCCAGCAGTCACCCGGGAGGGATCCTATATGGCGGCTACACCTTC. This chain connects TRBV6-7 to TRBJ1-2; D is unclear. Being an ORF, TRBV6-7 has a function that is uncertain. This CDR3 has 16 amino acids. The V end lost 5 bases, the J end lost 8 bases, and 24 bases lay between the germline ends.

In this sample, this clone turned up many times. The CDR3, as DNA: TGTGCCAGCAGCCCAAAAAACCGACCGACCTATAGCAATCAGCCCCAGCATTTT. It encodes CASSPKNRPTYSNQPQHF. The chain is built from TRBV11-1 and TRBJ1-5; D gene ambiguous. The ends were cut back, 5 bases at V and 0 bases at J, with 20 bases in the middle. The V gene's germline CDR1 is SGHAT and CDR2 FQDESV (reference sequence). The CDR3 loop spans 18 amino acids.

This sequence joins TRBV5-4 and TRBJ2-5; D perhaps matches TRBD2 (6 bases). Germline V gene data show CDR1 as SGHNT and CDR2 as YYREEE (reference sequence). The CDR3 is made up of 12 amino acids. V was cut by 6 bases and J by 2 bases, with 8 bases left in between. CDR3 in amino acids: CASKGLQETQYF. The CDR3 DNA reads TGTGCCAGCAAAGGACTACAAGAGACCCAGTACTTC.

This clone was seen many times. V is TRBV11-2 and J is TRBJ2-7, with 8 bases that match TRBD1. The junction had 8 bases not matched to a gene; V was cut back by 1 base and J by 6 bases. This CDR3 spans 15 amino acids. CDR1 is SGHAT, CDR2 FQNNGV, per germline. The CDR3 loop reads CASSLGRDRGSEQYF. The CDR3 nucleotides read TGTGCCAGCAGCTTAGGTAGAGACAGGGGTTCCGAGCAGTACTTC.

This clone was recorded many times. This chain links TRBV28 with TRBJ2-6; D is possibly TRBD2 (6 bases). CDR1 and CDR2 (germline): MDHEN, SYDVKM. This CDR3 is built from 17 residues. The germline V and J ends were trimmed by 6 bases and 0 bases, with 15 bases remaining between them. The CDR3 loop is CASSPNAGTSGANVLTF. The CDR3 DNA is TGTGCCAGCAGCCCCAATGCGGGGACCTCTGGGGCCAACGTCCTGACTTTC.

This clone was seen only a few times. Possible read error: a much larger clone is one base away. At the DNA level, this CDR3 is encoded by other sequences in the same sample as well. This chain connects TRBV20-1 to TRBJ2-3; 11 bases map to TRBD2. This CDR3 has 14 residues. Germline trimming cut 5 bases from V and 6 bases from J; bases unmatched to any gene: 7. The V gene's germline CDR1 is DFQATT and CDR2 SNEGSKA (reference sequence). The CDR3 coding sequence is TGCAGTGCTTGGACTAGCGGGTGGGGTGATACGCAGTATTTT. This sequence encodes CSAWTSGWGDTQYF.

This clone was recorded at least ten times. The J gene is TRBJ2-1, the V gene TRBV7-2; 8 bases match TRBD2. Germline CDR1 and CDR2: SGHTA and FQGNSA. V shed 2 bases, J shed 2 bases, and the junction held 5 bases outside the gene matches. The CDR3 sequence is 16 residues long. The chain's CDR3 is CASSLSGGAPYNEQFF. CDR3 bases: TGTGCCAGCAGCTTATCCGGGGGGGCGCCCTACAATGAGCAGTTCTTC.

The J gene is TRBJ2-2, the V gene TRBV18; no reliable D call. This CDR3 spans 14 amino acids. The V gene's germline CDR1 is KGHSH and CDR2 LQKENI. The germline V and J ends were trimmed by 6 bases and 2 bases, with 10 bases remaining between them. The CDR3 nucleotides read TGTGCCAGCTCGATTCATGATAACACCGGGGAGCTGTTTTTT. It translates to CASSIHDNTGELFF.

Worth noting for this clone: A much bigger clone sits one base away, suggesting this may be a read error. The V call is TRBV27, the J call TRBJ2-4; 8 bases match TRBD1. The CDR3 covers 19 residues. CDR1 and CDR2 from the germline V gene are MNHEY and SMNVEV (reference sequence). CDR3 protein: CARSSRPGTGSLAKNIQYF. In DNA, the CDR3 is TGTGCCAGAAGTTCCCGTCCCGGGACAGGATCTTTAGCCAAAAACATTCAGTACTTC.

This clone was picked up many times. The CDR3 DNA reads as TGTGCCACCAGCACTCAACAGGGGCGCCCTGAAGCTTTCTTT. It codes for CATSTQQGRPEAFF. V and J are TRBV15 and TRBJ1-1; 7 bases match TRBD1. J gave up 6 bases and V 4 bases, and 8 bases lay outside the gene matches. There are 14 residues in the CDR3. Germline CDR1 is LNHNV and CDR2 is YYDKDF (reference sequence). Using reference TRBV15 and TRBJ1-1 for the parts outside the CDR3, the full variable domain is DAMVIQNPRYQVTQFGKPVTLSCSQTLNHNVMYWYQQKSSQAPKLLFHYYDKDFNNEADTPDNFQSRRPNTSFCFLDIRSPGLGDTAMYLCATSTQQGRPEAFFGQGTRLTVV.

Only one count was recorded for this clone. The CDR3, as DNA: TGTGCCAGCAGCCCGATCGACGGTGGCAGTGGGGCGCAGTATTTT. This gives the protein CASSPIDGGSGAQYF. This chain links TRBV5-5 with TRBJ2-3, with unresolved D. This CDR3 has 15 amino acids. CDR1 is SGHKS, CDR2 YYEKEE, per germline (reference sequence). V lost 4 bases, J lost 10 bases, and 22 bases lay in between.

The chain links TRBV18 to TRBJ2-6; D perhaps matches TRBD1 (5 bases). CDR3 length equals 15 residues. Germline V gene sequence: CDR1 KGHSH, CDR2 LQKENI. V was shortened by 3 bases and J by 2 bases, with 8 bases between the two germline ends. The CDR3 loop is CASSPQGPGANVLTF. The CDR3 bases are TGTGCCAGCTCACCTCAGGGCCCTGGGGCCAACGTCCTGACTTTC.

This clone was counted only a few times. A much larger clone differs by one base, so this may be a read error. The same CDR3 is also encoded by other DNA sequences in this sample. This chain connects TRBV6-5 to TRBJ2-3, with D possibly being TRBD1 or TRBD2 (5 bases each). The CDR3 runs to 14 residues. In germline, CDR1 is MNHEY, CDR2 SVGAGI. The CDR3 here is CASSYRGPEDTQYF. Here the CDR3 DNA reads TGTGCCAGCAGTTACAGGGGACCCGAGGATACTCAGTATTTT.

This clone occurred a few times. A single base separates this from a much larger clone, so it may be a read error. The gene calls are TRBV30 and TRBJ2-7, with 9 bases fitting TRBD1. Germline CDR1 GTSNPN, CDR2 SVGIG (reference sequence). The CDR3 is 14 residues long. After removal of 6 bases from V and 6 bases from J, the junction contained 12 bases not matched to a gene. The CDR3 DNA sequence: TGTGCCTGTACCCCGGGACAGGGTCGGCGCGAGCAGTACTTC. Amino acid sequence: CACTPGQGRREQYF.

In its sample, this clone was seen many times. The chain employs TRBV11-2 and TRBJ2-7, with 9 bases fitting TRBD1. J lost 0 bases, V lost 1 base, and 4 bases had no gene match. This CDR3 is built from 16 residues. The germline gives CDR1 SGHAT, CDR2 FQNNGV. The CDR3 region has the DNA TGTGCCAGCAGCTTAGGAGGGACAGGGCGCTCCTACGAGCAGTACTTC. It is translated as CASSLGGTGRSYEQYF.